Reported below is one T cell receptor (beta chain). Its target is unknown. The CDR3 is made up of 16 amino acids. V was pared by 2 bases and J by 0 bases, with 8 bases between. The germline V gene has CDR1 LNHDA and CDR2 SQIVND (reference sequence). Libraries were prepared by immunoSEQ multiplex PCR; TCRdb keeps only in-frame clonotypes and omits some of them. The data hold some 140,000 clones, with under 95% observed a single time. These data originate in a study of T cell responses to AZD1222 COVID-19 vaccine. Overall study results and limits: Donors were largely white British and mainly female; clonal diversity was possibly underestimated. Vaccine-associated CD4 TCRs spanned spike, dominant at 160-218 and 743-854.

V usage is TRBV19 and J usage is TRBJ2-6; D unclear. The material sequenced was peripheral blood, taken on day 0 of AZD1222 vaccination. The sequence was obtained from an adult in good health. This CDR3 reads CASSISASSGANVLTF. The DNA of the CDR3 is TGTGCCAGTAGTATATCTGCGTCCTCTGGGGCCAACGTCCTGACTTTC.